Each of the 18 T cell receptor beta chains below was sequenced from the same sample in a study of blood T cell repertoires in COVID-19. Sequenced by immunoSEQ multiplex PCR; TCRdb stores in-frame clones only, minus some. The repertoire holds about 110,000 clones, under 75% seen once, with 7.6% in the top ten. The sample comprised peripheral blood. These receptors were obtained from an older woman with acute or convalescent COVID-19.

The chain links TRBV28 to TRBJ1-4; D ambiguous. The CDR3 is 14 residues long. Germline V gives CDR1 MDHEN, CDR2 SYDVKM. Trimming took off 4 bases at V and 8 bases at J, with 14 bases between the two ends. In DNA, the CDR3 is TGTGCCAGCAGTTGGTCGGGAAGTCGAGAAAAACTGTTTTTT. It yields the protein CASSWSGSREKLFF.

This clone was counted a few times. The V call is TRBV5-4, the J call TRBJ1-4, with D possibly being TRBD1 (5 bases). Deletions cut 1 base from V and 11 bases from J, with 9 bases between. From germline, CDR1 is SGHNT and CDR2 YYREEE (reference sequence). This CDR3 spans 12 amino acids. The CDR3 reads CASSLIQGKLFF. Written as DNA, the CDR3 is TGTGCCAGCAGCTTGATCCAGGGCAAACTGTTTTTT.

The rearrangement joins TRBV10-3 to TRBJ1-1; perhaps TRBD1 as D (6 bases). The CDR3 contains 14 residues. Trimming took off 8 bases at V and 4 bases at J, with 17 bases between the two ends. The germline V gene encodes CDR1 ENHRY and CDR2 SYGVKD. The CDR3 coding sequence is TGTGCCATCTGGCCAGGGGTCGTCGGCACTGAAGCTTTCTTT. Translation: CAIWPGVVGTEAFF.

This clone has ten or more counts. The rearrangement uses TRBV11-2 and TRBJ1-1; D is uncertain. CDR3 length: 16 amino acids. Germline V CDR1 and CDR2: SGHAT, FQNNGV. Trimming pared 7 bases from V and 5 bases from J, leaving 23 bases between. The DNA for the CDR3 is TGTGCCAGCACCCATCGCATCGGGGATTCGAGGACTGAAGCTTTCTTT. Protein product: CASTHRIGDSRTEAFF.

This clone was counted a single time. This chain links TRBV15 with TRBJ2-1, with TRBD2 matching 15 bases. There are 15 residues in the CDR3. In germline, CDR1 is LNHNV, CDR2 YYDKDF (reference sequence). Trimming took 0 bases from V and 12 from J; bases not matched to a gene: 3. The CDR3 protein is CATSRDGLAGGPQFF. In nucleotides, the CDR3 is TGTGCCACCAGCAGAGATGGACTAGCGGGGGGGCCGCAGTTCTTC.

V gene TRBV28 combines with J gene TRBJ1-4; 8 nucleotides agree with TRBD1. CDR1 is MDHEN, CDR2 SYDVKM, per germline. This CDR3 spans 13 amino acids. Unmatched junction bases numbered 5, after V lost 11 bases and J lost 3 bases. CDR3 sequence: CAGLDRANEKLFF. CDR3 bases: TGTGCCGGGTTGGACAGGGCTAATGAAAAACTGTTTTTT.

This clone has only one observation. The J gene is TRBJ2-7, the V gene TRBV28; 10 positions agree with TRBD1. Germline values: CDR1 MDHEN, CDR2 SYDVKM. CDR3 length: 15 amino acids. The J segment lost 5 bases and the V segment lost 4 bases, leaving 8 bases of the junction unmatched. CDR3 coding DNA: TGTGCCAGCAGTTCCCTCGGGACAGGGGATCACGAGCAGTACTTC. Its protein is CASSSLGTGDHEQYF.

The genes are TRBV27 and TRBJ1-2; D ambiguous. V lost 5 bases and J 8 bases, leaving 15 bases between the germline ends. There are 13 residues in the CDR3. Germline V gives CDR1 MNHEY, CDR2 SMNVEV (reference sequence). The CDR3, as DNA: TGTGCCAGCAGTCCCTTTTCGAGTCGCGGCTACACCTTC. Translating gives CASSPFSSRGYTF.

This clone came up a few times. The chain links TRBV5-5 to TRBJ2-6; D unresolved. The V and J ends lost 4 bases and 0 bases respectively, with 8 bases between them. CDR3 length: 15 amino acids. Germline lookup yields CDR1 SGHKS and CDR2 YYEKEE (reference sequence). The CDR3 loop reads CASSPQFSGANVLTF. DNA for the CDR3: TGTGCCAGCAGCCCACAGTTCTCTGGGGCCAACGTCCTGACTTTC. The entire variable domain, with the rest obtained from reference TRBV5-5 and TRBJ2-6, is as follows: DAGVTQSPTHLIKTRGQQVTLRCSPISGHKSVSWYQQVLGQGPQFIFQYYEKEERGRGNFPDRFSARQFPNYSSELNVNALLLGDSALYLCASSPQFSGANVLTFGAGSRLTVL.

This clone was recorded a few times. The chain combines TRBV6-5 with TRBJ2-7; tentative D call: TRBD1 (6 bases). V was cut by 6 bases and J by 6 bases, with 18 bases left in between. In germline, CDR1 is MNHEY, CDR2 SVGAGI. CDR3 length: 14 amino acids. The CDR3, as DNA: TGTGCCAGCAGCGATAAACAGGGCATCCCCGAGCAGTACTTC. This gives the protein CASSDKQGIPEQYF.

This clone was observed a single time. CDR3 protein: CASSRKGAVNGETQYF. CDR3 coding DNA: TGTGCCAGTAGTAGAAAGGGGGCTGTGAACGGAGAGACCCAGTACTTC. The V call is TRBV19, the J call TRBJ2-5, with 7 bases lining up with TRBD1. The CDR3 runs to 16 residues. With V trimmed by 4 bases and J by 4 bases, 12 bases remained unmatched. Germline V gene sequence: CDR1 LNHDA, CDR2 SQIVND (reference sequence).

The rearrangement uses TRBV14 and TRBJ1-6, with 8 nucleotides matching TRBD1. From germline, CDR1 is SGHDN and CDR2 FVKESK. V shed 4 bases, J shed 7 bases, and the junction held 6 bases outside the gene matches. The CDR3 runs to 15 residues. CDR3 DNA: TGTGCCAGCAGCCTTCTGACAGGGGCGAATTCACCCCTCCACTTT. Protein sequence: CASSLLTGANSPLHF.

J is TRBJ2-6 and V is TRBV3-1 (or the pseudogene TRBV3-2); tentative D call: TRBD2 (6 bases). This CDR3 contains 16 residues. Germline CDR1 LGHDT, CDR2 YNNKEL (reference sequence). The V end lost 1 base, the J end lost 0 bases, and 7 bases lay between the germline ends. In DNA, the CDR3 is TGTGCCAGCAGCCAAGGCGGGGTCTCTGGGGCCAACGTCCTGACTTTC. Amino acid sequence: CASSQGGVSGANVLTF.

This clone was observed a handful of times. CDR3 in amino acids: CASSLANGGGGYTF. CDR3 DNA sequence: TGTGCCAGCAGCTTAGCGAACGGGGGTGGAGGCTACACCTTC. This chain joins TRBV7-2 and TRBJ1-2; perhaps TRBD1 as D (5 bases). Germline V gene lookup returns CDR1 SGHTA and CDR2 FQGNSA. V lost 0 bases and J 8 bases, leaving 13 bases between the germline ends. The length of the CDR3 is 14 residues.

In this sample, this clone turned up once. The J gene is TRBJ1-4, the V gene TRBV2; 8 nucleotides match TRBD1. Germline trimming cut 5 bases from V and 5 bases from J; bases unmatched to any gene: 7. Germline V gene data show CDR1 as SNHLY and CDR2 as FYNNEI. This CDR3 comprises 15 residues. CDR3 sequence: CASSIGDRQNEKLFF. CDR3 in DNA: TGTGCCAGCAGTATTGGGGACAGGCAGAATGAAAAACTGTTTTTT.

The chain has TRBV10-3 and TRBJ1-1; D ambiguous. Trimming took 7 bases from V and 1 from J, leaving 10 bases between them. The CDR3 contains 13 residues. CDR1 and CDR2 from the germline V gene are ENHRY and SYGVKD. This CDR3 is CAITSSGNTEAFF. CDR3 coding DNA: TGTGCCATCACCTCCAGCGGGAACACTGAAGCTTTCTTT.

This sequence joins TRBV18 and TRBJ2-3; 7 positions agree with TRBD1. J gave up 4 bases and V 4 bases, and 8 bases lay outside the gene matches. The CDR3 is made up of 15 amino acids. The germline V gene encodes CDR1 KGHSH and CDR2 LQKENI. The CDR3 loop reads CASSRPLQGPDTQYF. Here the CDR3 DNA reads TGTGCCAGCTCACGTCCCCTACAGGGGCCAGATACGCAGTATTTT. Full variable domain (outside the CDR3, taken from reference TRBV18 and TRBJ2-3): NAGVMQNPRHLVRRRGQEARLRCSPMKGHSHVYWYRQLPEEGLKFMVYLQKENIIDESGMPKERFSAEFPKEGPSILRIQQVVRGDSAAYFCASSRPLQGPDTQYFGPGTRLTVL.

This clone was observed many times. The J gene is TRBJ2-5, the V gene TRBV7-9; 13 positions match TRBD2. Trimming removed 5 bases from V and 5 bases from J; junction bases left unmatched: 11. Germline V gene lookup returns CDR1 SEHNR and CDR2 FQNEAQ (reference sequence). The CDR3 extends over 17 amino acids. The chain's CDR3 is CASSPQELAGGRETQYF. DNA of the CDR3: TGTGCCAGCAGCCCTCAAGAACTAGCGGGGGGGCGCGAGACCCAGTACTTC.